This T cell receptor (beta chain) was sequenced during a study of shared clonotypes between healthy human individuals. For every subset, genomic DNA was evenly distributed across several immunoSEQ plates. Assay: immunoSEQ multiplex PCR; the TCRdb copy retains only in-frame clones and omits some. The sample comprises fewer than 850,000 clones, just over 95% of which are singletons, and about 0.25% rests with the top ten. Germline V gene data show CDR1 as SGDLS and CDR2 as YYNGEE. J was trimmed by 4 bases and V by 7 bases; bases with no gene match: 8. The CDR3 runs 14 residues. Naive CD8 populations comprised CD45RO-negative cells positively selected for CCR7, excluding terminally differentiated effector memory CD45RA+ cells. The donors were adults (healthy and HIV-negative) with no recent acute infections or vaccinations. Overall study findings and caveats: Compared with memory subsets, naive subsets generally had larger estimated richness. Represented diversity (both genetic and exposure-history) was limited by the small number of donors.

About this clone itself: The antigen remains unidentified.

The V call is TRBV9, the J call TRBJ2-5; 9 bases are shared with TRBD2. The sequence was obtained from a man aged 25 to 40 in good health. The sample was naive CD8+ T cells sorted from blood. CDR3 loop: CASSGGRGLETQYF. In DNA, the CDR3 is TGTGCCAGCTCCGGCGGGAGGGGGCTAGAGACCCAGTACTTC.